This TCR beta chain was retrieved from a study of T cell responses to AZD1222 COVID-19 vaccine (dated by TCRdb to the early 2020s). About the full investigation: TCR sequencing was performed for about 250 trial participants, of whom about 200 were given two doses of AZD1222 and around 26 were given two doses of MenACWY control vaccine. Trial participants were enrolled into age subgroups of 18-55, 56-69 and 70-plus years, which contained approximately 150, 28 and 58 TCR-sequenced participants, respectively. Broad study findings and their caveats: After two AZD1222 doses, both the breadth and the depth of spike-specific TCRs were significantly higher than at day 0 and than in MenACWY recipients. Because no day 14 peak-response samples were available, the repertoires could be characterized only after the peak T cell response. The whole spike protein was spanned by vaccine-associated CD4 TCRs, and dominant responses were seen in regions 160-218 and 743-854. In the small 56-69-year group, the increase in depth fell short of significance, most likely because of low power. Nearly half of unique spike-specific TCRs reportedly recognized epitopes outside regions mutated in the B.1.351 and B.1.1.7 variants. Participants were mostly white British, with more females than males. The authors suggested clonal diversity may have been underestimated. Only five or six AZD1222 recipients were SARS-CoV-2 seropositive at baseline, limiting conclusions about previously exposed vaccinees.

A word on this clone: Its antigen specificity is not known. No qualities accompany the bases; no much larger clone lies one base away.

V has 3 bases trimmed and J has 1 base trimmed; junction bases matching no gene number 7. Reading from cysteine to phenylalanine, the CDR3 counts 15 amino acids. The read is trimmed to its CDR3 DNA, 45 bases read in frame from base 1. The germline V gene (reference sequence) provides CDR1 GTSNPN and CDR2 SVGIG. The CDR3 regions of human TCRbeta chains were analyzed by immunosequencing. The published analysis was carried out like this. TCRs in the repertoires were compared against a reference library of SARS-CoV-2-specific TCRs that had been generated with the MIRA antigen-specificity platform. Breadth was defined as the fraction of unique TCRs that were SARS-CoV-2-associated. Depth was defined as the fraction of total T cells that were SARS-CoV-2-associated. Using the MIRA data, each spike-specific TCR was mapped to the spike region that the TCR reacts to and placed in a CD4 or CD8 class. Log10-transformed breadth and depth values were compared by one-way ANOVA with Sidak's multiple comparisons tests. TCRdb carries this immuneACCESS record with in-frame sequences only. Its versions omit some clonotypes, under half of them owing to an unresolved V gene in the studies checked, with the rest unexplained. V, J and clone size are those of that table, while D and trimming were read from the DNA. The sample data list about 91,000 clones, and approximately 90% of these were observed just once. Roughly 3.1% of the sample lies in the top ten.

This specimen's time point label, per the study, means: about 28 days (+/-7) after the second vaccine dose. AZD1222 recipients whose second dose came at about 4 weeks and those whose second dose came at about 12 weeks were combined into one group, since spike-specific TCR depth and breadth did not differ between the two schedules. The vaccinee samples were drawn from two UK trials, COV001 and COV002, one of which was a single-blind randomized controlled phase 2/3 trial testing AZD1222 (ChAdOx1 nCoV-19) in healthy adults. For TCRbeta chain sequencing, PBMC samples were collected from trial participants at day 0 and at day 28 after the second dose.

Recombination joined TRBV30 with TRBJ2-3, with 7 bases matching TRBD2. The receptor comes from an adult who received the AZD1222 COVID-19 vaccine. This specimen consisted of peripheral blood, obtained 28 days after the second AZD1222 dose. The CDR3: CAWSPRGVRTDTQYF. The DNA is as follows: TGTGCCTGGAGCCCCCGGGGGGTGCGCACAGATACGCAGTATTTT.